These 2 T cell receptor beta chains were sequenced from one sample in a study of T cells in Graves' hyperthyroidism and ophthalmopathy. RNA transcripts yielded amplified TCR beta CDR3 regions. The primer set for the first-round RT-PCR of the TCR CDR3 was HTBI. Each CDR3 protein is one row after TCRdb ran MiXCR on the multiplex PCR reads. The sample lists hundreds of thousands of distinct CDR3 sequences, about 15% occurring once. Sequencing used blood. The receptors stem from a woman aged 40 to 50 with Graves' ophthalmopathy.

This clonotype was detected many times. The V call is TRBV11-2, the J call TRBJ1-5; 8 bases are a match to TRBD1. The CDR3 is 21 residues long. Germline-derived CDR1 and CDR2 are SGHAT and FQNNGV. Trimming at V came to 0 bases and at J to 1 base, leaving 17 bases not matched to a gene. DNA for the CDR3: TGTGCCAGCAGCTTAGACCCCGTTGGACAGGGACCTCGCGTGAGCAATCAGCCCCAGCATTTT. Amino acids: CASSLDPVGQGPRVSNQPQHF.

This clonotype has just a few counts. This chain uses TRBV30 with TRBJ2-7; 9 bases match TRBD1. This CDR3 contains 14 residues. Unmatched junction bases numbered 7, after V lost 2 bases and J lost 5 bases. Germline V CDR1 and CDR2: GTSNPN, SVGIG (reference sequence). For the CDR3, the DNA is TGTGCCTGGAGTTCCGGGACAGGGATCAACGAGCAGTACTTC. Residues: CAWSSGTGINEQYF.